These 12 T cell receptor beta chains came from one sample sequenced in a study of cytomegalovirus exposure and HLA in healthy donors. The PCR had 60 Vbeta and 13 Jbeta primers. The table came from immunoSEQ multiplex PCR; TCRdb's copy has only in-frame clones and leaves some out. The sample holds about 140,000 clones, 82% seen once. Sequencing was performed on PBMCs. The receptors originated from a man younger than 35 in good health and CMV-seropositive.

This clone was picked up a small number of times. The V and J genes are TRBV28 and TRBJ2-7; 12 nucleotides align to TRBD2. The ends lost 3 bases at V and 13 bases at J; junction bases unmatched: 4. The CDR3 spans 12 residues. CDR1 and CDR2 (germline): MDHEN, SYDVKM. The CDR3 loop reads CASSLTSGREYF. In DNA form, the CDR3 reads TGTGCCAGCAGTTTGACTAGCGGGAGAGAATACTTC.

The chain couples TRBV5-1 to TRBJ2-3; possible D gene TRBD2, 6 bases. Germline values: CDR1 SGHRS, CDR2 YFSETQ. Trimming stripped 2 bases from V and 3 bases from J, with 13 bases between. The CDR3 sequence is 15 residues long. CDR3 protein: CASSFGSALTDTQYF. Here the CDR3 DNA reads TGCGCCAGCAGCTTCGGGAGCGCCTTAACAGATACGCAGTATTTT.

In its sample, this clone was seen once. The J gene is TRBJ2-1, the V gene TRBV9; 12 positions match TRBD2. The CDR3 consists of 17 residues. Germline trimming cut 1 base from V and 2 bases from J; bases unmatched to any gene: 4. The germline V gene encodes CDR1 SGDLS and CDR2 YYNGEE. CDR3 in DNA: TGTGCCAGCAGCGTAAGGGCTAGCGGGAGGGCCTACAATGAGCAGTTCTTC. Amino acids: CASSVRASGRAYNEQFF.

V usage is TRBV27 and J usage is TRBJ2-7; maybe TRBD2 (5 bases). V lost 5 bases and J 3 bases, leaving 17 bases between the germline ends. The CDR3 covers 15 residues. Germline V gene lookup returns CDR1 MNHEY and CDR2 SMNVEV (reference sequence). As DNA, the CDR3 is TGTGCCAGCAGTAACCAGAAAAGCGGTGGCTACGAGCAGTACTTC. Translation: CASSNQKSGGYEQYF.

This chain links TRBV5-1 with TRBJ2-2, with TRBD1 matching 8 bases. The CDR3 has 15 residues. The germline V gene encodes CDR1 SGHRS and CDR2 YFSETQ. The V and J ends lost 4 bases and 3 bases, in that order; junction bases with no gene match: 5. CDR3 residues: CASSPRGLDTGELFF. CDR3 bases: TGCGCCAGCAGCCCCAGGGGGCTCGACACCGGGGAGCTGTTTTTT.

This chain joins TRBV6-5 and TRBJ1-1; the D is unclear. Trimming removed 4 bases from V and 4 bases from J, with 19 bases in between. CDR1 MNHEY and CDR2 SVGAGI come from the germline V gene. The CDR3 has 16 residues. The CDR3 DNA follows: TGTGCCAGCAGTTCCGCCGTCGGAGCCCACTCCACTGAAGCTTTCTTT. Its protein is CASSSAVGAHSTEAFF.

V and J are TRBV7-2 and TRBJ2-7; TRBD1 matches 9 bases. The germline gives CDR1 SGHTA, CDR2 FQGNSA. Trimming cost V 5 bases and J 5 bases; bases outside gene matches: 10. CDR3 length: 15 amino acids. The CDR3 nucleotides read TGTGCCAGCAGCCCCCCCGGGACAGGGTTCCACGAGCAGTACTTC. This translates into CASSPPGTGFHEQYF.

The chain joins TRBV30 to TRBJ2-7; D is uncertain. The V gene's germline CDR1 is GTSNPN and CDR2 SVGIG (reference sequence). With 0 bases removed from V and 6 bases from J, the gap between germline ends came to 12 bases. CDR3 length equals 13 residues. CDR3 region: CAWSVLSSGEQYF. CDR3 bases: TGTGCCTGGAGTGTACTTAGCTCGGGCGAGCAGTACTTC.

The chain links TRBV14 to TRBJ2-7, with TRBD1 identical over 10 bases. The CDR3 sequence is 15 residues long. J gave up 6 bases and V 1 base, and 6 bases lay outside the gene matches. CDR1 is SGHDN and CDR2 is FVKESK in the germline V gene. The CDR3 bases are TGTGCCAGCAGCCAAGGGGAGACAGGGGGCGGCGAGCAGTACTTC. Translated, it gives CASSQGETGGGEQYF.

The DNA for the CDR3 is TGTGCCAGCAGTCTTAGACTAGCGGGAGGTACCGGAGGATCCTACGAGCAGTACTTC. Translating it yields CASSLRLAGGTGGSYEQYF. This chain uses TRBV27 with TRBJ2-7, with TRBD2 identical over 13 bases. Germline V CDR1 and CDR2: MNHEY, SMNVEV (reference sequence). The CDR3 is 19 residues long. V shed 5 bases and J 1 base; nucleotides not matched to a gene: 14.

This chain links TRBV7-9 with TRBJ2-7; D may be TRBD1 (8 bases). This CDR3 comprises 12 residues. Trimming cost V 4 bases and J 6 bases, with 10 bases left between them. Germline CDR1 reads SEHNR; CDR2 reads FQNEAQ (reference sequence). In DNA form, the CDR3 reads TGTGCCAGCAGCTACAGGGGGGGCGAGCAGTACTTC. It translates to CASSYRGGEQYF.

The rearrangement joins TRBV19 to TRBJ1-1; a weak D match, TRBD1 (6 bases). Trimming took 3 bases from V and 6 from J, leaving 20 bases between them. Germline V gene data show CDR1 as LNHDA and CDR2 as SQIVND (reference sequence). This CDR3 spans 16 amino acids. The CDR3 region is CASSIPHRQANAEAFF. The CDR3 DNA follows: TGTGCCAGTAGTATTCCGCATAGACAGGCTAACGCTGAAGCTTTCTTT.